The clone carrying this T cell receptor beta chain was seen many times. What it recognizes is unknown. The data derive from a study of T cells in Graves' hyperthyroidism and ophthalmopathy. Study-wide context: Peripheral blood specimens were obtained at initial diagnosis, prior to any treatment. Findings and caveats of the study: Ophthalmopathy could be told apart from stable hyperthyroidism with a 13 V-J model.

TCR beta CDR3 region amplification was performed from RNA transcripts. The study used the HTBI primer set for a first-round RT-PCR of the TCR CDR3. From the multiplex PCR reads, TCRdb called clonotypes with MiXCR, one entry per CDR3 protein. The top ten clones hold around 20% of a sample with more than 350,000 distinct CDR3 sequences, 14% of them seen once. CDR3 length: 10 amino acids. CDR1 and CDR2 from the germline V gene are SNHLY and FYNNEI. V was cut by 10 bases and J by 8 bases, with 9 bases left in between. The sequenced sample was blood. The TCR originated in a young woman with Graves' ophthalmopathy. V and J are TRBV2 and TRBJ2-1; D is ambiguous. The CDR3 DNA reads TGTGCCACCGTTGGGGATGAGCAGTTCTTC. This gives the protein CATVGDEQFF.